Listed below are T cell receptor beta chains from one sample, sequenced in a study of T cell repertoires in cytomegalovirus infection. Antigens for these TCRs are unknown. TCRdb analysed the reads with MiXCR anew, one entry per CDR3 protein. The sample lists about 89,000 distinct CDR3 sequences; around 28% were seen once. This material consisted of CD8+ T cells from cultured PBMCs, taken from culture after CMV antigen stimulation. The receptors were gathered from a human donor in good health (CMV status not recorded). Some clones in this sample may be carry-over from other donors' samples. Each CDR3 is given with its conserved first and last residue. Each record gives: V gene, clone size, J gene, D gene, CDR3 protein, CDR3 DNA. A D gene is named only where the DNA matches it firmly. Size tells how often a clone was seen (once, few, many) or the class of an expanded clone, and some rows leave it out.

v_gene: TRBV7-9; abundance: once; j_gene: TRBJ2-7; d_gene: TRBD1; CDR3aa: CASSPLTGGFSSYEQYF; CDR3nt: TGTGCCAGCAGCCCACTAACAGGGGGTTTTAGCTCCTACGAGCAGTACTTC
v_gene: TRBV19; abundance: few; j_gene: TRBJ1-1; d_gene: NA; CDR3aa: CASTYLGVNTEAFF; CDR3nt: TGTGCCAGTACTTATCTAGGGGTGAACACTGAAGCTTTCTTT
v_gene: TRBV12-3/TRBV12-4; abundance: NA; j_gene: TRBJ1-5; d_gene: TRBD1; CDR3aa: CASSPPGGRGNQPQHF; CDR3nt: TGTGCCAGCAGCCCACCAGGGGGCCGAGGCAATCAGCCCCAGCATTTT
v_gene: TRBV6-2/TRBV6-3; abundance: NA; j_gene: TRBJ1-1; d_gene: TRBD1; CDR3aa: CASSFGTVMNTEAFF; CDR3nt: TGTGCCAGCAGTTTCGGGACAGTTATGAACACTGAAGCTTTCTTT
v_gene: TRBV7-9; abundance: NA; j_gene: TRBJ2-7; d_gene: NA; CDR3aa: CASSDGAYEQYF; CDR3nt: TGTGCCAGCAGCGACGGAGCGTACGAGCAGTACTTC
v_gene: TRBV7-9; abundance: many; j_gene: TRBJ1-6; d_gene: TRBD1; CDR3aa: CASGGQGAPPGDSPLHF; CDR3nt: TGTGCCAGCGGTGGACAGGGGGCTCCGCCTGGGGATTCACCCCTCCACTTT
v_gene: TRBV19; abundance: NA; j_gene: TRBJ1-5; d_gene: NA; CDR3aa: CASSYGPVGNQPQHF; CDR3nt: TGTGCCAGTAGCTACGGGCCGGTCGGCAATCAGCCCCAGCATTTT
v_gene: TRBV7-2; abundance: many; j_gene: TRBJ2-1; d_gene: NA; CDR3aa: CASSPGFEDNLPYNEQFF; CDR3nt: TGTGCCAGCAGTCCCGGGTTTGAGGACAACTTACCTTACAATGAGCAGTTCTTC
v_gene: TRBV7-9; abundance: NA; j_gene: TRBJ1-1; d_gene: NA; CDR3aa: CASSFPGWAEAFF; CDR3nt: TGTGCCAGCAGCTTCCCCGGGTGGGCTGAAGCTTTCTTT
v_gene: TRBV10-3; abundance: NA; j_gene: TRBJ2-1; d_gene: NA; CDR3aa: CAISYNRHEQFF; CDR3nt: TGTGCCATCAGTTATAATCGGCATGAGCAGTTCTTC
v_gene: TRBV19; abundance: NA; j_gene: TRBJ1-5; d_gene: NA; CDR3aa: CASTRGSWGDQPQHF; CDR3nt: TGTGCCAGTACCCGGGGGTCCTGGGGAGATCAGCCCCAGCATTTT
v_gene: TRBV2; abundance: few; j_gene: TRBJ1-5; d_gene: NA; CDR3aa: CASSPSRGDNQPQHF; CDR3nt: TGTGCCAGCAGCCCTTCCAGGGGTGACAATCAGCCCCAGCATTTT
v_gene: TRBV5-4; abundance: NA; j_gene: TRBJ1-2; d_gene: NA; CDR3aa: CASSPTGTLIRDGYTF; CDR3nt: TGTGCCAGCAGCCCCACCGGGACCCTCATCAGGGATGGCTACACCTTC
v_gene: TRBV5-4; abundance: NA; j_gene: TRBJ2-5; d_gene: NA; CDR3aa: CASSLRAPVLNQETQYF; CDR3nt: TGTGCCAGCAGCTTGCGAGCTCCAGTACTAAACCAAGAGACCCAGTACTTC
v_gene: TRBV7-4; abundance: NA; j_gene: TRBJ2-7; d_gene: TRBD2; CDR3aa: CASSTWGGPASEQYF; CDR3nt: TGTGCCAGCAGCACCTGGGGGGGTCCAGCGAGCGAGCAGTACTTC
v_gene: TRBV11-3; abundance: NA; j_gene: TRBJ2-3; d_gene: TRBD2; CDR3aa: CASSLRGGPRTDTQYF; CDR3nt: TGTGCCAGCAGCCTCCGGGGGGGCCCTCGCACAGATACGCAGTATTTT
v_gene: TRBV12-3/TRBV12-4; abundance: NA; j_gene: TRBJ1-5; d_gene: TRBD1; CDR3aa: CASRWTGDQPQHF; CDR3nt: TGTGCCAGCAGGTGGACAGGGGATCAGCCCCAGCATTTT
v_gene: TRBV6-5; abundance: NA; j_gene: TRBJ2-7; d_gene: NA; CDR3aa: CASSYVALGLDEQYF; CDR3nt: TGTGCCAGCAGTTACGTAGCGTTGGGACTGGACGAGCAGTACTTC
v_gene: TRBV6-5; abundance: few; j_gene: TRBJ1-1; d_gene: NA; CDR3aa: CASRITGTKNTEAFF; CDR3nt: TGTGCCAGCAGGATAACCGGGACAAAGAACACTGAAGCTTTCTTT
v_gene: TRBV27; abundance: NA; j_gene: TRBJ2-5; d_gene: TRBD2; CDR3aa: CASSPYSGGETQYF; CDR3nt: TGTGCCAGCAGTCCGTATAGCGGGGGGGAGACCCAGTACTTC
v_gene: TRBV2; abundance: NA; j_gene: TRBJ2-2; d_gene: NA; CDR3aa: CASSEATRAGELFF; CDR3nt: TGTGCCAGCAGTGAAGCGACAAGGGCCGGGGAGCTGTTTTTT
v_gene: TRBV7-9; abundance: NA; j_gene: TRBJ2-7; d_gene: NA; CDR3aa: CASSWTPSHEQYF; CDR3nt: TGTGCCAGCAGTTGGACACCTAGCCACGAGCAGTACTTC
v_gene: TRBV7-6; abundance: many; j_gene: TRBJ2-7; d_gene: TRBD1; CDR3aa: CASRPSDRAYEQYF; CDR3nt: TGTGCCAGCAGACCCTCGGACAGGGCCTACGAGCAGTACTTC
v_gene: TRBV18; abundance: few; j_gene: TRBJ1-5; d_gene: NA; CDR3aa: CASSIAGNQPQHF; CDR3nt: TGTGCCAGCTCAATCGCCGGGAATCAGCCCCAGCATTTT
v_gene: TRBV15; abundance: NA; j_gene: TRBJ2-1; d_gene: NA; CDR3aa: CATSREADRRDNEQFF; CDR3nt: TGTGCCACCAGCAGAGAGGCCGACAGGCGAGACAATGAGCAGTTCTTC
v_gene: TRBV7-6; abundance: few; j_gene: TRBJ1-1; d_gene: NA; CDR3aa: CASSLGTAWNTEAFF; CDR3nt: TGTGCCAGCAGCTTAGGGACAGCATGGAACACTGAAGCTTTCTTT
v_gene: TRBV4-1; abundance: few; j_gene: TRBJ2-1; d_gene: NA; CDR3aa: CASSHVGVKYNEQFF; CDR3nt: TGCGCCAGCAGCCACGTAGGGGTCAAGTACAATGAGCAGTTCTTC
v_gene: TRBV19; abundance: NA; j_gene: TRBJ2-1; d_gene: NA; CDR3aa: CASSPSGRVNEQFF; CDR3nt: TGTGCCAGTAGTCCGTCGGGCAGGGTAAATGAGCAGTTCTTC
v_gene: TRBV27; abundance: once; j_gene: TRBJ1-2; d_gene: NA; CDR3aa: CASLPHLGGWRFDGYTF; CDR3nt: TGTGCCAGCCTTCCCCATCTTGGGGGGTGGAGGTTCGATGGCTACACCTTC
v_gene: TRBV19; abundance: many; j_gene: TRBJ2-3; d_gene: NA; CDR3aa: CASSPDTSSTDTQYF; CDR3nt: TGTGCCAGTAGTCCTGACACCTCTAGCACAGATACGCAGTATTTT
v_gene: TRBV29-1; abundance: NA; j_gene: TRBJ2-2; d_gene: NA; CDR3aa: CSVESRRDGELFF; CDR3nt: TGCAGCGTTGAAAGCAGGAGGGACGGGGAGCTGTTTTTT
v_gene: TRBV11-2; abundance: few; j_gene: TRBJ2-5; d_gene: NA; CDR3aa: CASSLSLIQETQYF; CDR3nt: TGTGCCAGCAGCTTAAGCCTGATTCAAGAGACCCAGTACTTC
v_gene: TRBV28; abundance: few; j_gene: TRBJ2-7; d_gene: TRBD2; CDR3aa: CASTLRLAGTTYEQYF; CDR3nt: TGTGCCAGCACCCTACGCTTAGCGGGGACTACCTACGAGCAGTACTTC